The 29 T cell receptor beta chains listed next were all sequenced from one sample in a study of control samples from healthy donors and cancer patients. This table comes from immunoSEQ multiplex PCR, and its TCRdb copy is limited to in-frame clones, with some not included. In the table there are about 84,000 clones, roughly 88% of which are singletons. The sequenced sample was PBMCs. These receptors came from a man aged 55 to 70 with head and neck cancer.

J is TRBJ2-3 and V is TRBV10-3, with D perhaps TRBD2 (6 bases). Germline V gene data show CDR1 as ENHRY and CDR2 as SYGVKD. The CDR3 has 15 residues. Trimming pared 0 bases from V and 4 bases from J, leaving 11 bases between. The CDR3 loop is CAISESGGTSDTQYF. For the CDR3, the DNA is TGTGCCATCAGTGAGTCCGGGGGAACCTCAGATACGCAGTATTTT.

V is TRBV27 and J is TRBJ2-7, with 8 bases fitting TRBD1. Germline trimming cut 4 bases from V and 2 bases from J; bases unmatched to any gene: 4. The CDR3 sequence is 14 residues long. The germline V gene has CDR1 MNHEY and CDR2 SMNVEV (reference sequence). CDR3 nucleotide sequence: TGTGCCAGCAGTTACGCGACAGGGGCCTACGAGCAGTACTTC. It is translated as CASSYATGAYEQYF.

With respect to this clone: The identical CDR3 is also encoded by other nucleotide sequences in the sample. The chain has TRBV12-3 or TRBV12-4 and TRBJ1-1, with D possibly matching TRBD1 (5 bases). This CDR3 region has 13 residues. Deletions cut 2 bases from V and 3 bases from J, with 7 bases between. CDR3 residues: CASSLQGYTEAFF. The CDR3 DNA follows: TGTGCCAGCAGTTTACAGGGTTACACTGAAGCTTTCTTT.

The chain employs TRBV7-6 and TRBJ1-5, with TRBD1 matching 7 bases. V gave up 3 bases and J gave up 2 bases; unmatched junction bases: 4. The length of the CDR3 is 15 residues. Germline loops: CDR1 SGHVS, CDR2 FNYEAQ. The CDR3 DNA is TGTGCCAGCAGCTTGGGACAGTCGGGCAATCAGCCCCAGCATTTT. This sequence encodes CASSLGQSGNQPQHF. The variable domain in full, completed from reference TRBV7-6 and TRBJ1-5, reads GAGVSQSPRYKVTKRGQDVALRCDPISGHVSLYWYRQALGQGPEFLTYFNYEAQQDKSGLPNDRFSAERPEGSISTLTIQRTEQRDSAMYRCASSLGQSGNQPQHFGDGTRLSIL.

The chain recombines TRBV7-9 with TRBJ1-4; the D gene is possibly TRBD1 (6 bases). Germline V gene sequence: CDR1 SEHNR, CDR2 FQNEAQ (reference sequence). The CDR3 totals 14 residues. The V gene lost 1 base and the J gene lost 8 bases, with 11 bases spanning the gap. CDR3 in amino acids: CASSLGGTSEKLFF. In DNA form, the CDR3 reads TGTGCCAGCAGCTTAGGCGGGACATCCGAAAAACTGTTTTTT.

The rearrangement joins TRBV5-5 to TRBJ1-3; unclear D gene. V lost 1 base, J lost 0 bases, and 14 bases lay in between. The CDR3 has 17 amino acids. Germline-derived CDR1 and CDR2 are SGHKS and YYEKEE (reference sequence). The chain's CDR3 is CASSLRAGVNSGNTIYF. CDR3 DNA sequence: TGTGCCAGCAGCTTGAGGGCAGGCGTAAACTCTGGAAACACCATATATTTT.

This clone was detected a few times. The chain joins TRBV7-9 to TRBJ1-1; 8 positions agree with TRBD1. The CDR3 has 15 residues. Germline lookup yields CDR1 SEHNR and CDR2 FQNEAQ (reference sequence). The trim removed 8 bases at V and 5 bases at J, leaving 13 bases unmatched. The DNA of the CDR3 is TGTGCCAGCTCCGGAGGGACAGGTTCTAGGACTGAAGCTTTCTTT. Protein sequence: CASSGGTGSRTEAFF.

This sequence joins TRBV28 and TRBJ1-4; maybe TRBD1 (5 bases). CDR3 length equals 12 residues. V gave up 8 bases and J gave up 10 bases, with 14 bases separating them. The germline gives CDR1 MDHEN, CDR2 SYDVKM. CDR3 in amino acids: CASQLGDRKLFF. The DNA of the CDR3 is TGTGCCAGCCAACTCGGGGACCGAAAACTGTTTTTT.

This sequence joins TRBV18 and TRBJ1-1; 10 bases are a match to TRBD1. V shed 4 bases and J 4 bases; nucleotides not matched to a gene: 9. CDR3 length: 16 amino acids. Germline CDR1 is KGHSH and CDR2 is LQKENI. CDR3 sequence (DNA): TGTGCCAGCTCACAGGGGGTGGACAGGGGGAGCACTGAAGCTTTCTTT. It codes for CASSQGVDRGSTEAFF.

V is TRBV2 and J is TRBJ2-5, with D possibly matching TRBD1 (6 bases). Germline V CDR1 and CDR2: SNHLY, FYNNEI. The CDR3 extends over 15 amino acids. Trimming left V 5 bases short and J 4 bases short, with 17 bases between. The CDR3 coding sequence is TGTGCCAGCAGTAATCAGGGGACCCTCGGAGAGACCCAGTACTTC. As protein: CASSNQGTLGETQYF.

In this sample, this clone turned up once. The CDR3 is CASSSSGAGGTEAFF. The CDR3 region has the DNA TGTGCCAGCAGCTCATCGGGAGCGGGGGGCACTGAAGCTTTCTTT. The V gene is TRBV11-3, the J gene TRBJ1-1; TRBD1 might be the D (5 bases). There are 15 residues in the CDR3. V lost 4 bases to trimming and J lost 4 bases, with 16 bases between them. Germline lookup yields CDR1 SGHNT and CDR2 YENEEA.

The chain recombines TRBV27 with TRBJ1-1; 8 bases agree with TRBD1. The junction had 4 bases not matched to a gene; V was cut back by 4 bases and J by 3 bases. Germline V gives CDR1 MNHEY, CDR2 SMNVEV (reference sequence). CDR3 size: 14 residues. The CDR3 loop is CASSSQGAYTEAFF. DNA for the CDR3: TGTGCCAGCAGTTCCCAGGGGGCTTACACTGAAGCTTTCTTT.

The rearrangement joins TRBV19 to TRBJ1-1, with 10 bases lining up with TRBD1. This CDR3 region has 16 residues. Per the germline V gene, CDR1 is LNHDA and CDR2 is SQIVND (reference sequence). J was trimmed by 9 bases and V by 0 bases; bases with no gene match: 10. CDR3 bases: TGTGCCAGTAGTATAGACCACCTCCGGGACAGGGGAAAAGCTTTCTTT. Translated, it gives CASSIDHLRDRGKAFF.

This clone has ten or more counts. This chain links TRBV5-5 with TRBJ1-5; D is unclear. From germline, CDR1 is SGHKS and CDR2 YYEKEE (reference sequence). Trimming removed 2 bases at V and 0 bases at J, with 15 bases between. The CDR3 has 17 residues. CDR3 DNA: TGTGCCAGCAGCTTTCGCCAGGAGGCTTTTAGCAATCAGCCCCAGCATTTT. Its protein is CASSFRQEAFSNQPQHF. Filled out from reference TRBV5-5 and TRBJ1-5, the complete variable domain reads DAGVTQSPTHLIKTRGQQVTLRCSPISGHKSVSWYQQVLGQGPQFIFQYYEKEERGRGNFPDRFSARQFPNYSSELNVNALLLGDSALYLCASSFRQEAFSNQPQHFGDGTRLSIL.

The genes are TRBV5-1 and TRBJ2-5, with 8 bases identical to TRBD2. J gave up 4 bases and V 4 bases, and 15 bases lay outside the gene matches. The CDR3 extends over 17 amino acids. The germline CDR1 and CDR2 sequences are SGHRS and YFSETQ. Written as DNA, the CDR3 is TGCGCCAGCAGCCTCCCTCCGCTCACGGGGGGGGGAGAGACCCAGTACTTC. Translation gives CASSLPPLTGGGETQYF.

The chain couples TRBV5-4 to TRBJ2-1; D is ambiguous. The CDR3 covers 14 residues. The V end was cut by 4 bases, the J end by 5 bases, with 13 bases between. The germline V gene has CDR1 SGHNT and CDR2 YYREEE (reference sequence). The CDR3, as DNA: TGTGCCAGCAGCCCACTCGGACCCAACAATGAGCAGTTCTTC. Translating gives CASSPLGPNNEQFF.

The chain joins TRBV7-8 to TRBJ2-7; no clear D. This CDR3 is 14 amino acids long. Germline CDR1 SGHVS, CDR2 FQNEAQ. The ends were cut back, 5 bases at V and 3 bases at J, with 14 bases in the middle. The CDR3 nucleotides are TGTGCCAGCAGCCCCGGCCGGCTGCGCTACGAGCAGTACTTC. Its translation: CASSPGRLRYEQYF. The full variable domain, in which reference TRBV7-8 and TRBJ2-7 provide the parts outside the CDR3, is GAGVSQSPRYKVAKRGQDVALRCDPISGHVSLFWYQQALGQGPEFLTYFQNEAQLDKSGLPSDRFFAERPEGSVSTLKIQRTQQEDSAVYLCASSPGRLRYEQYFGPGTRLTVT.

The chain is built from TRBV27 and TRBJ2-1, with TRBD2 identical over 14 bases. Germline lookup yields CDR1 MNHEY and CDR2 SMNVEV (reference sequence). The V gene end was trimmed by 5 bases and the J gene end by 3 bases; junction bases not matched to a gene: 9. CDR3 length: 18 residues. CDR3 sequence reads: CASSLRLAGGQVYNEQFF. In DNA form, the CDR3 reads TGTGCCAGCAGTCTAAGACTAGCGGGAGGGCAGGTCTACAATGAGCAGTTCTTC.

The table lists this clone with a few counts. The genes are TRBV18 and TRBJ1-1; 9 nucleotides align to TRBD1. V trimming: 1 base; J trimming: 4 bases; junction bases outside the gene matches: 7. This CDR3 contains 16 residues. The germline CDR1 and CDR2 sequences are KGHSH and LQKENI. The CDR3 coding sequence is TGTGCCAGCTCACCACAACCGGGACAGGGAACCACTGAAGCTTTCTTT. This sequence encodes CASSPQPGQGTTEAFF.

The J gene is TRBJ1-2, the V gene TRBV6-5; a weak D match, TRBD1 (6 bases). CDR3 length: 13 residues. Germline loops: CDR1 MNHEY, CDR2 SVGAGI. The V end was cut by 8 bases, the J end by 3 bases, with 13 bases between. The CDR3 protein is CASRQGLDYGYTF. In nucleotides, the CDR3 is TGTGCCAGCCGGCAGGGGTTGGACTATGGCTACACCTTC.

The V call is TRBV2, the J call TRBJ1-4; D possibly corresponds to TRBD1 (5 bases). V was pared by 4 bases and J by 7 bases, with 16 bases between. This CDR3 spans 15 amino acids. Looked up from germline, CDR1 is SNHLY and CDR2 is FYNNEI. CDR3 amino acids: CASSVDSSRGEKLFF. The DNA for the CDR3 is TGTGCCAGCAGTGTAGACAGTTCAAGAGGTGAAAAACTGTTTTTT.

The chain employs TRBV29-1 and TRBJ1-5; TRBD1 might be the D (5 bases). The CDR3 loop spans 13 amino acids. Between the trimmed V and J ends, which lost 5 bases and 11 bases, there was a span of 19 bases. Per germline, CDR1 SQVTM and CDR2 ANQGSEA. Here the CDR3 reads CSVKDPGGVAQHF. CDR3 DNA: TGCAGCGTTAAGGACCCGGGGGGGGTGGCCCAGCATTTT.

V is TRBV2 and J is TRBJ1-1; D ambiguous. Germline loops: CDR1 SNHLY, CDR2 FYNNEI. The CDR3 extends over 12 amino acids. V shed 6 bases and J shed 0 bases, with 5 bases lying between them. CDR3 bases: TGTGCCAGCAGACCCATGAACACTGAAGCTTTCTTT. It translates to CASRPMNTEAFF.

The chain has TRBV28 and TRBJ2-7; D possibly corresponds to TRBD1 (7 bases). The germline V gene has CDR1 MDHEN and CDR2 SYDVKM. V gave up 6 bases and J gave up 3 bases, with 12 bases separating them. CDR3 length: 13 residues. CDR3 region: CASRRQGGYEQYF. CDR3 coding DNA: TGTGCCAGCAGACGACAGGGAGGCTACGAGCAGTACTTC.

The chain is built from TRBV7-2 and TRBJ2-1, with 8 bases lining up with TRBD1. Germline V gene lookup returns CDR1 SGHTA and CDR2 FQGNSA. The CDR3 runs to 11 residues. With 3 bases clipped from V and 16 bases from J, the junction kept 5 bases outside the gene matches. The CDR3 DNA is TGTGCCAGCAGCTTGACAGGGGTCCAATTCTTC. This sequence encodes CASSLTGVQFF.

The chain carries TRBV5-1 and TRBJ2-2; the match to TRBD2 covers 7 bases. CDR3 length equals 14 residues. With V trimmed by 0 bases and J by 13 bases, 9 bases remained unmatched. Germline CDR1 SGHRS, CDR2 YFSETQ. Here the CDR3 reads CASSLGQQGRGLFF. CDR3 nucleotide sequence: TGCGCCAGCAGCTTGGGACAACAAGGGAGGGGGCTGTTTTTT.

The chain has TRBV13 and TRBJ2-5; D is unresolved. The CDR3 is 15 residues long. The germline V and J ends were trimmed by 0 bases and 3 bases, with 11 bases remaining between them. Germline V CDR1 and CDR2: PRHDT, FYEKMQ (reference sequence). CDR3 loop: CASSLGGSRKETQYF. In DNA, the CDR3 is TGTGCCAGCAGCTTAGGGGGAAGTCGAAAAGAGACCCAGTACTTC. Full variable domain (outside the CDR3, taken from reference TRBV13 and TRBJ2-5): AAGVIQSPRHLIKEKRETATLKCYPIPRHDTVYWYQQGPGQDPQFLISFYEKMQSDKGSIPDRFSAQQFSDYHSELNMSSLELGDSALYFCASSLGGSRKETQYFGPGTRLLVL.

The rearrangement uses TRBV29-1 and TRBJ2-7; a weak D match, TRBD2 (6 bases). Germline CDR1 and CDR2: SQVTM and ANQGSEA. The CDR3 has 13 amino acids. V gave up 0 bases and J gave up 1 base, with 7 bases separating them. Here the CDR3 DNA reads TGCAGCGTTGAAGATCGGGGGTCCTACGAGCAGTACTTC. Translated, it gives CSVEDRGSYEQYF.

The sample holds a few counts of this clone. The V call is TRBV4-2, the J call TRBJ1-6; the D is unclear. This CDR3 has 12 residues. The germline V gene encodes CDR1 LGHNA and CDR2 YNFKEQ. Trimming shortened V by 0 bases and J by 10 bases, and 4 bases separated the two germline ends. In DNA, the CDR3 is TGTGCCAGCAGCCAAGATTCCTCACCCCTCCACTTT. It codes for CASSQDSSPLHF.